A selection of T cell receptor beta chains follows, all from one sample in a study of OX40 agonist ivuxolimab in advanced cancers. Clones were read by immunoSEQ multiplex PCR, and TCRdb kept only the in-frame ones, dropping some. The profile covers almost 85,000 clones, with 75% to 90% appearing a single time and approximately 0.19% taken by the ten largest. The starting material was CD4+ or CD8+ T cells sorted from blood, obtained in a trial of the OX40 agonist ivuxolimab. These receptors were collected from an adult with an advanced solid tumor such as melanoma, head and neck, liver or kidney cancer. Both conserved end residues are part of each CDR3. The D gene is left open where the match is weak. Size values are once, few and many counts, or a class for expanded clones, and some rows have none.

>NA|TRBJ1-1|TRBD1|TRBV27
TGTGCCAGCAGTTTCGGGGGACAGGAGAGTAACACTGAAGCTTTCTTT
CASSFGGQESNTEAFF
>NA|TRBJ2-2|NA|TRBV7-8
TGTGCCAGCAGCTTACAGGGAAGTTATGCCGGGGAGCTGTTTTTT
CASSLQGSYAGELFF
>NA|TRBJ2-7|NA|TRBV6-1
TGTGCCAGCAGTGACTACTACTACGAGCAGTACTTC
CASSDYYYEQYF
>NA|TRBJ2-3|NA|TRBV6-5
TGTGCCAGCAGTCCCCCCGGGGTGGGTACGCAGTATTTT
CASSPPGVGTQYF
>NA|TRBJ2-1|NA|TRBV6-1
TGTGCCAGCAATTTTCTCGTAGATGAGCAGTTCTTC
CASNFLVDEQFF
>NA|TRBJ2-7|TRBD2|TRBV5-1
TGCGCCAGCAGCTTAATAGCGGGACCCTACGAGCAGTACTTC
CASSLIAGPYEQYF
>NA|TRBJ2-1|NA|TRBV5-1
TGCGCCAGCAGCTTGTTCGCAGGGTCCTACAATGAGCAGTTCTTC
CASSLFAGSYNEQFF
>NA|TRBJ1-1|NA|TRBV11-2
TGTGCCAGCAGCCCGCGGACGGGGAACACTGAAGCTTTCTTT
CASSPRTGNTEAFF
>NA|TRBJ1-5|NA|TRBV2
TGTGCCAGCAGTCTGGACAGTACTAATCAGCCCCAGCATTTT
CASSLDSTNQPQHF
>NA|TRBJ2-2|TRBD1|TRBV18
TGTGCCAGCTCAACAGGGGGATCTGACGGGGAGCTGTTTTTT
CASSTGGSDGELFF
>NA|TRBJ1-2|NA|TRBV27
TGTGCCAGCAGTGATGACGGAACCTATGGCTACACCTTC
CASSDDGTYGYTF
>NA|TRBJ1-5|NA|TRBV18
TGTGCCAGCCAAAGCGGGGGAATAAATCAGCCCCAGCATTTT
CASQSGGINQPQHF
>NA|TRBJ2-3|NA|TRBV10-2
TGCGCCATCTGGGGGGGGGCGGGTGATACGCAGTATTTT
CAIWGGAGDTQYF
>NA|TRBJ2-5|TRBD2|TRBV27
TGTGCCAGCAGTTTATTAGCCAGCTCAAAAACTAGCGGGCGCCAAGAGACCCAGTACTTC
CASSLLASSKTSGRQETQYF
>few|TRBJ1-1|NA|TRBV6-5
TGTGCCAGCAGTTACCTCGGGGGGATCACTGAAGCTTTCTTT
CASSYLGGITEAFF
>NA|TRBJ2-3|TRBD2|TRBV7-3
TGTGCCAGCAGCTCGGGACTAGCGGGGGGAGCAGATACGCAGTATTTT
CASSSGLAGGADTQYF